A selection of T cell receptor beta chains follows, all from one sample in a study of shared clonotypes between healthy human individuals. The assay was immunoSEQ multiplex PCR, and TCRdb's table has in-frame clones only and misses some. Counted here are hundreds of thousands of clones, roughly 95% occurring once; the ten biggest clones make up around 0.1%. Sample: naive CD8+ T cells sorted from blood. Source of these receptors: a woman in her twenties or thirties in good health. The CDR3 runs from the conserved cysteine through the conserved F or W. Fields, in order: J gene, clone size, CDR3 length, V gene, D gene, CDR3 protein, CDR3 DNA. A D gene is named only where the DNA matches it firmly. Only some rows state a clone size, as once, few, many or a class for expanded clones.

TRBJ1-2 | NA | 14 | TRBV10-2 | TRBD1 | CASSEGQGNYGYTF | TGCGCCAGCAGTGAGGGACAGGGGAACTATGGCTACACCTTC
TRBJ2-7 | NA | 17 | TRBV5-5 | NA | CASSFATYPLRQHEQYF | TGTGCCAGCAGCTTCGCAACTTACCCCCTCCGTCAACATGAGCAGTACTTC
TRBJ2-1 | NA | 19 | TRBV14 | TRBD2 | CASSHSSTGLAGVVNEQFF | TGTGCCAGCAGCCATTCTTCGACGGGGCTAGCGGGAGTGGTCAATGAGCAGTTCTTC
TRBJ2-5 | NA | 15 | TRBV7-8 | NA | CASSQPGEAQETQYF | TGTGCCAGCAGCCAGCCCGGCGAGGCCCAAGAGACCCAGTACTTC
TRBJ2-1 | NA | 13 | TRBV27 | NA | CASSLPGQNEQFF | TGTGCCAGCAGCCTCCCAGGACAGAATGAGCAGTTCTTC
TRBJ1-2 | once | 15 | TRBV5-4 | TRBD1 | CASSQDWTGNYGYTF | TGTGCCAGCAGCCAGGACTGGACAGGAAACTATGGCTACACCTTC
TRBJ2-7 | NA | 14 | TRBV5-4 | NA | CASSADRSLYEQYF | TGTGCCAGCAGCGCGGACAGATCGTTGTACGAGCAGTACTTC
TRBJ2-1 | NA | 19 | TRBV27 | NA | CASSLAGTPLNSLYNEQFF | TGTGCCAGCAGTTTGGCGGGAACCCCATTAAACTCGTTGTACAATGAGCAGTTCTTC
TRBJ2-5 | NA | 16 | TRBV15 | NA | CATSPGVSDPVETQYF | TGTGCCACCAGTCCGGGAGTCTCGGACCCAGTAGAGACCCAGTACTTC
TRBJ2-1 | NA | 14 | TRBV27 | TRBD1 | CASSFGTGYNEQFF | TGTGCCAGCAGTTTTGGGACAGGATACAATGAGCAGTTCTTC
TRBJ1-2 | NA | 15 | TRBV2 | NA | CASSALQGLHYGYTF | TGTGCCAGCAGTGCCCTCCAGGGGCTTCACTATGGCTACACCTTC
TRBJ2-7 | NA | 12 | TRBV11-2 | NA | CASSIWAYEQYF | TGTGCCAGCAGCATCTGGGCCTACGAGCAGTACTTC
TRBJ2-7 | NA | 12 | TRBV18 | NA | CASSRASEEQYF | TGTGCCAGCTCACGGGCCAGCGAAGAGCAGTACTTC
TRBJ2-7 | once | 15 | TRBV13 | TRBD2 | CASSPGSGRAYEQYF | TGTGCCAGCAGCCCAGGAAGCGGGAGGGCCTACGAGCAGTACTTC
TRBJ2-2 | NA | 14 | TRBV5-1 | NA | CASTLDSYTGELFF | TGCGCCAGCACTCTGGACAGCTACACCGGGGAGCTGTTTTTT
TRBJ1-2 | NA | 15 | TRBV6-1 | TRBD1 | CASSESPGGYYGYTF | TGTGCCAGCAGTGAATCGCCAGGGGGCTACTATGGCTACACCTTC
TRBJ2-1 | once | 15 | TRBV13 | TRBD2 | CASSERLAGKDEQFF | TGTGCCAGCAGCGAAAGACTAGCGGGTAAGGATGAGCAGTTCTTC
TRBJ2-5 | NA | 17 | TRBV7-8 | NA | CASSLKRAVPRGETQYF | TGTGCCAGCAGCCTAAAACGTGCGGTCCCAAGGGGAGAGACCCAGTACTTC
TRBJ2-7 | NA | 18 | TRBV2 | TRBD2 | CASSEATSGVALTYEQYF | TGTGCCAGCAGTGAAGCAACTAGCGGGGTGGCCTTAACCTACGAGCAGTACTTC
TRBJ1-2 | NA | 16 | TRBV4-1 | NA | CASSQDWRGFPYGYTF | TGCGCCAGCAGCCAAGACTGGCGGGGGTTCCCCTATGGCTACACCTTC
TRBJ1-4 | once | 16 | TRBV27 | NA | CASSFPGQPRWEKLFF | TGTGCCAGCAGTTTTCCGGGCCAACCAAGGTGGGAAAAACTGTTTTTT
TRBJ2-3 | NA | 15 | TRBV5-1 | NA | CASGWTEASTDTQYF | TGCGCCAGCGGCTGGACAGAAGCTAGCACAGATACGCAGTATTTT
TRBJ2-7 | NA | 15 | TRBV30 | TRBD2 | CAWSFGGLGAYEQYF | TGTGCCTGGAGTTTCGGGGGGTTAGGTGCCTACGAGCAGTACTTC
TRBJ2-7 | NA | 13 | TRBV5-4 | NA | CASSLGTGGEQYF | TGTGCCAGCAGCTTGGGCACAGGCGGTGAGCAGTACTTC
TRBJ2-5 | NA | 15 | TRBV4-1 | TRBD2 | CASSQNPWGGETQYF | TGCGCCAGCAGCCAAAACCCCTGGGGGGGAGAGACCCAGTACTTC
TRBJ2-7 | NA | 13 | TRBV4-1 | TRBD2 | CASSPGLAYEQYF | TGCGCCAGCAGCCCCGGACTAGCCTACGAGCAGTACTTC
TRBJ2-7 | NA | 12 | TRBV11-3 | NA | CASTPWGDEQYF | TGTGCCAGTACACCGTGGGGGGACGAGCAGTACTTC
TRBJ2-1 | NA | 15 | TRBV11-2 | TRBD2 | CASSLILAEHNEQFF | TGTGCCAGCAGCTTAATACTAGCGGAGCACAATGAGCAGTTCTTC
TRBJ1-4 | NA | 14 | TRBV6-5 | NA | CASSPDNPGEKLFF | TGTGCCAGCAGTCCCGACAACCCTGGGGAAAAACTGTTTTTT
TRBJ2-1 | NA | 13 | TRBV27 | NA | CASSLYKYNEQFF | TGTGCCAGCAGTTTATACAAGTACAATGAGCAGTTCTTC
TRBJ2-1 | NA | 16 | TRBV28 | NA | CASTSIAWGSYNEQFF | TGTGCCAGCACTTCTATTGCATGGGGCTCCTACAATGAGCAGTTCTTC
TRBJ2-5 | NA | 15 | TRBV28 | NA | CASGDGTGLQETQYF | TGTGCCAGCGGAGATGGAACGGGCTTACAAGAGACCCAGTACTTC
TRBJ2-6 | NA | 18 | TRBV7-8 | TRBD1 | CASSPWDRDSSGANVLTF | TGTGCCAGCAGCCCCTGGGACAGGGATAGCTCTGGGGCCAACGTCCTGACTTTC
TRBJ2-2 | NA | 16 | TRBV19 | NA | CASSIWIRGGTGELFF | TGTGCCAGTAGTATATGGATCAGGGGAGGGACCGGGGAGCTGTTTTTT
TRBJ2-7 | NA | 14 | TRBV6-1 | TRBD1 | CASSERQGWYEQYF | TGTGCCAGCAGTGAGAGACAGGGGTGGTACGAGCAGTACTTC
TRBJ1-2 | NA | 11 | TRBV5-4 | NA | CASSLGQDYTF | TGTGCCAGCAGCTTGGGCCAGGACTACACCTTC
TRBJ2-5 | NA | 16 | TRBV7-8 | TRBD1 | CASSYTGTGDEETQYF | TGTGCCAGCAGCTATACCGGGACAGGGGACGAAGAGACCCAGTACTTC
TRBJ1-2 | NA | 10 | TRBV6-1 | NA | CATLLGGYTF | TGTGCCACCCTTTTGGGTGGCTACACCTTC
TRBJ1-2 | NA | 14 | TRBV11-2 | NA | CASSLQGSARGYTF | TGTGCCAGCAGCCTACAGGGTTCTGCGAGGGGCTACACCTTC
TRBJ2-3 | NA | 15 | TRBV19 | NA | CASSVRPADSDTQYF | TGTGCCAGTAGTGTCCGGCCCGCGGATTCAGATACGCAGTATTTT
TRBJ2-7 | once | 14 | TRBV28 | NA | CASYQAGGPYEQYF | TGTGCCAGCTACCAGGCCGGAGGCCCCTACGAGCAGTACTTC
TRBJ2-1 | NA | 13 | TRBV30 | TRBD2 | CAWRLAGEEEQFF | TGTGCCTGGAGACTAGCGGGAGAAGAGGAGCAGTTCTTC
TRBJ1-1 | NA | 13 | TRBV15 | NA | CATSRDSLAEAFF | TGTGCCACCAGCAGAGATAGTCTAGCTGAAGCTTTCTTT
TRBJ2-6 | NA | 15 | TRBV2 | NA | CASSEALSGANVLTF | TGTGCCAGCAGTGAAGCTCTATCTGGGGCCAACGTCCTGACTTTC
TRBJ2-1 | NA | 16 | TRBV2 | TRBD1 | CASNGGTGGLVDEQFF | TGTGCCAGCAACGGGGGGACAGGGGGCTTGGTGGATGAGCAGTTCTTC
TRBJ1-2 | once | 14 | TRBV10-2 | TRBD1 | CASTQGGVGYGYTF | TGCGCCAGCACACAGGGGGGTGTGGGCTATGGCTACACCTTC
TRBJ2-1 | NA | 12 | TRBV27 | NA | CASSPTGNEQFF | TGTGCCAGCAGTCCAACAGGGAATGAGCAGTTCTTC
TRBJ2-5 | NA | 15 | TRBV9 | NA | CASSVVGSPPETQYF | TGTGCCAGCAGCGTAGTGGGCAGTCCCCCGGAGACCCAGTACTTC
TRBJ1-1 | NA | 15 | TRBV29-1 | TRBD1 | CSVEPQGAGGTEAFF | TGCAGCGTTGAACCCCAGGGGGCAGGAGGGACTGAAGCTTTCTTT
TRBJ2-7 | once | 14 | TRBV28 | TRBD2 | CASSFSGSSYEQYF | TGTGCCAGCAGTTTTAGCGGGAGTTCCTACGAGCAGTACTTC
TRBJ1-4 | NA | 14 | TRBV27 | NA | CASSSTGTNEKLFF | TGTGCCAGCAGTTCGACAGGCACTAATGAAAAACTGTTTTTT
TRBJ2-7 | NA | 18 | TRBV7-6 | NA | CASSLPRQLGPGSYEQYF | TGTGCCAGCAGCTTACCCCGCCAGCTCGGGCCAGGATCCTACGAGCAGTACTTC
TRBJ2-7 | NA | 15 | TRBV9 | TRBD2 | CASSAGTSVGYEQYF | TGTGCCAGCAGCGCCGGGACTAGCGTAGGTTACGAGCAGTACTTC
TRBJ2-1 | NA | 13 | TRBV27 | NA | CASRAFSYNEQFF | TGTGCCAGCAGGGCCTTTTCCTACAATGAGCAGTTCTTC
TRBJ2-7 | NA | 14 | TRBV29-1 | TRBD1 | CSVESRTGSYEQYF | TGCAGCGTAGAATCACGGACAGGTTCCTACGAGCAGTACTTC
TRBJ1-4 | NA | 16 | TRBV28 | NA | CASSLYSGQTNEKLFF | TGTGCCAGCAGTTTATACTCCGGGCAAACTAATGAAAAACTGTTTTTT
TRBJ2-7 | NA | 15 | TRBV4-1 | NA | CASSQDGSGLREQYF | TGCGCCAGCAGCCAAGATGGTTCAGGGTTGCGCGAGCAGTACTTC
TRBJ1-3 | once | 16 | TRBV5-4 | TRBD1 | CASSSTTGNSGNTIYF | TGTGCCAGCAGCTCGACGACAGGGAACTCTGGAAACACCATATATTTT
TRBJ2-5 | NA | 14 | TRBV27 | NA | CASSYYRAGETQYF | TGTGCCAGCTCCTATTATAGGGCGGGAGAGACCCAGTACTTC
TRBJ1-2 | NA | 12 | TRBV29-1 | NA | CSVTGTAYGYTF | TGCAGCGTAACCGGGACTGCCTATGGCTACACCTTC